Each of the 14 T cell receptor beta chains below was sequenced from the same sample in a study of OX40 agonist ivuxolimab in advanced cancers. Here immunoSEQ multiplex PCR was the method, and the copy in TCRdb shows in-frame clones only, minus some. The sample consists of about 50,000 clones, almost 90% of them appearing once. The material was CD4+ or CD8+ T cells sorted from blood, obtained in a trial of the OX40 agonist ivuxolimab. The receptor source for this set is an adult with an advanced solid tumor such as melanoma, head and neck, liver or kidney cancer.

The V gene is TRBV29-1, the J gene TRBJ1-3; D gene unclear. Germline V lookup: CDR1 SQVTM, CDR2 ANQGSEA. This CDR3 contains 15 residues. Trimming left V 6 bases short and J 1 base short, with 16 bases between. The DNA of the CDR3 is TGCAGCGTGATGACTCCCAAGAGGTCTGGAAACACCATATATTTT. Amino acids: CSVMTPKRSGNTIYF.

This clone was found a few times. This chain links TRBV7-6 with TRBJ2-3; D remains ambiguous. This CDR3 spans 15 amino acids. V was clipped by 0 bases and J by 0 bases, with 7 bases between them. From germline, CDR1 is SGHVS and CDR2 FNYEAQ. The CDR3 region has the DNA TGTGCCAGCAGCTTAGCGGACGGAAGCACAGATACGCAGTATTTT. Amino acid sequence: CASSLADGSTDTQYF.

The V and J genes are TRBV28 and TRBJ2-3; D is perhaps TRBD1 (6 bases). The CDR3 runs to 15 residues. CDR1 is MDHEN and CDR2 is SYDVKM in the germline V gene. The V end lost 5 bases, the J end lost 1 base, and 13 bases lay between the germline ends. CDR3 amino acids: CASSRSPGGTDTQYF. The CDR3 region has the DNA TGTGCCAGCAGTCGTTCCCCAGGGGGCACAGATACGCAGTATTTT.

The rearrangement uses TRBV27 and TRBJ2-5; D is tentatively TRBD1 or TRBD2 (6 bases each). The germline V gene encodes CDR1 MNHEY and CDR2 SMNVEV (reference sequence). This CDR3 has 15 residues. The V end was cut by 5 bases, the J end by 4 bases, with 17 bases between. Here the CDR3 DNA reads TGTGCCAGCAGTCTAGGTTTCAGGGGAGGAGAGACCCAGTACTTC. Amino acid sequence: CASSLGFRGGETQYF.

The CDR3 here is CASSYRDRSTDTQYF. Written as DNA, the CDR3 is TGTGCCAGCAGTTATAGGGACAGAAGCACAGATACGCAGTATTTT. This chain links TRBV6-5 with TRBJ2-3; 7 bases are shared with TRBD1. CDR3 length: 15 amino acids. Germline loops: CDR1 MNHEY, CDR2 SVGAGI. V lost 3 bases and J lost 0; bases outside the gene matches: 3.

The chain links TRBV4-2 to TRBJ2-3; D gene ambiguous. Germline V lookup: CDR1 LGHNA, CDR2 YNFKEQ. CDR3 length: 13 amino acids. V was pared by 3 bases and J by 4 bases, with 8 bases between. The CDR3 protein is CASSQKHSDTQYF. The CDR3 DNA reads TGTGCCAGCAGCCAGAAGCACTCAGATACGCAGTATTTT.

The rearrangement links TRBV29-1 to TRBJ2-3, with D hard to call. The CDR3 spans 12 residues. V was trimmed by 8 bases and J by 4 bases, leaving 13 bases between them. From germline, CDR1 is SQVTM and CDR2 ANQGSEA. CDR3 loop: CSMQSVADTQYF. The CDR3 coding sequence is TGCAGCATGCAGAGTGTGGCAGATACGCAGTATTTT.

The rearrangement joins TRBV5-6 to TRBJ2-5; possible D gene TRBD1, 6 bases. Germline CDR1 reads SGHDT; CDR2 reads YYEEEE. V dropped 4 bases and J dropped 5 bases, with 21 bases sitting between them. This CDR3 spans 16 amino acids. CDR3 nucleotide sequence: TGTGCCAGCAGCCCAGGAGCTTGGGGGCGAAGGGAGACCCAGTACTTC. Translating it yields CASSPGAWGRRETQYF.

The chain combines TRBV30 with TRBJ1-2; 8 bases align to TRBD1. V lost 1 base to trimming and J lost 4 bases; unmatched junction nucleotides: 5. Germline-derived CDR1 and CDR2 are GTSNPN and SVGIG (reference sequence). The CDR3 has 14 residues. The CDR3 DNA is TGTGCCTGGAGTGCCCAAACAGGGGGCTATGGCTACACCTTC. It yields the protein CAWSAQTGGYGYTF. The variable domain in full, completed from reference TRBV30 and TRBJ1-2, reads SQTIHQWPATLVQPVGSPLSLECTVEGTSNPNLYWYRQAAGRGLQLLFYSVGIGQISSEVPQNLSASRPQDRQFILSSKKLLLSDSGFYLCAWSAQTGGYGYTFGSGTRLTVV.

The rearrangement uses TRBV28 and TRBJ1-5; possibly TRBD1 for D (6 bases). The ends were cut back, 6 bases at V and 2 bases at J, with 11 bases in the middle. Germline values: CDR1 MDHEN, CDR2 SYDVKM. The CDR3 runs 14 residues. In nucleotides, the CDR3 is TGTGCCAGCAGCTGGCGGGGGCGCAATCAGCCCCAGCATTTT. The encoded protein is CASSWRGRNQPQHF.

A note on this clone: At one end, the junction sequence differs from germline, possibly due to a read error. The chain recombines TRBV27 with TRBJ2-4, with D possibly called TRBD1 or TRBD2 (5 bases each). The CDR3 has 10 amino acids. CDR1 MNHEY and CDR2 SMNVEV come from the germline V gene (reference sequence). This CDR3 reads CAISRDRQDF. CDR3 DNA: TGTGCCATCTCTCGGGACCGCCAGGACTTC.

DNA for the CDR3: TGTGCCATCAGTCAAGGACTAGCGTTGACGGATACGCAGTATTTT. Protein product: CAISQGLALTDTQYF. V is TRBV10-3 and J is TRBJ2-3, with 9 bases identical to TRBD2. The CDR3 contains 15 residues. The junction had 9 bases not matched to a gene; V was cut back by 5 bases and J by 6 bases. CDR1 is ENHRY and CDR2 is SYGVKD in the germline V gene.

Here the CDR3 reads CASSRQGGGRTQYF. CDR3 DNA: TGTGCCAGCAGCCGTCAGGGAGGGGGGCGGACCCAGTACTTC. The V gene is TRBV11-2, the J gene TRBJ2-5, with D tentatively TRBD2 (7 bases). This CDR3 is 14 amino acids long. Trimming left V 5 bases short and J 7 bases short, with 17 bases between. The germline V gene has CDR1 SGHAT and CDR2 FQNNGV.

The chain is built from TRBV27 and TRBJ1-1; TRBD1 aligns across 8 bases. The V gene's germline CDR1 is MNHEY and CDR2 SMNVEV (reference sequence). This CDR3 is built from 17 residues. With 6 bases clipped from V and 5 bases from J, the junction kept 17 bases outside the gene matches. CDR3 protein: CASSPYSGQVVRTEAFF. DNA of the CDR3: TGTGCCAGCAGCCCTTATTCGGGACAGGTCGTCCGGACTGAAGCTTTCTTT.